This passage covers 9 T cell receptor beta chains from one sample sequenced in a study of Ad26.COV2.S vaccination and SARS-CoV-2 variants. The table came from immunoSEQ multiplex PCR; TCRdb's copy has only in-frame clones and leaves some out. The sample lists around 140,000 clones, about nine tenths occurring once. Sequencing used peripheral blood, obtained after recovery from COVID-19. These receptors all stem from a human donor who had recovered from COVID-19.

This sequence joins TRBV11-3 and TRBJ1-1, with D unclear. From germline, CDR1 is SGHNT and CDR2 YENEEA. The CDR3 loop spans 12 amino acids. V gave up 0 bases and J gave up 6 bases, with 5 bases separating them. The CDR3 region is CASSLDSSEAFF. CDR3 nucleotides: TGTGCCAGCAGCTTAGATAGTTCTGAAGCTTTCTTT. Based on the CDR3 plus reference TRBV11-3 and TRBJ1-1, the full variable domain is EAGVVQSPRYKIIEKKQPVAFWCNPISGHNTLYWYLQNLGQGPELLIRYENEEAVDDSQLPKDRFSAERLKGVDSTLKIQPAELGDSAVYLCASSLDSSEAFFGQGTRLTVV.

In its sample, this clone was seen a few times. The chain carries TRBV6-5 and TRBJ1-1, with a possible D match to TRBD1 (5 bases). The CDR3 is 13 amino acids. V lost 6 bases, J lost 1 base, and 9 bases lay in between. Looked up from germline, CDR1 is MNHEY and CDR2 is SVGAGI. CDR3 nucleotides: TGTGCCAGCAGCGTTGACAGGAACACTGAAGCTTTCTTT. Translation gives CASSVDRNTEAFF.

The V and J genes are TRBV5-1 and TRBJ1-1; D gene ambiguous. Trimming pared 0 bases from V and 0 bases from J, leaving 6 bases between. Germline CDR1 reads SGHRS; CDR2 reads YFSETQ. CDR3 length: 14 amino acids. The CDR3: CASSLEVVNTEAFF. The CDR3 coding sequence is TGCGCCAGCAGCTTGGAGGTTGTGAACACTGAAGCTTTCTTT.

This clone was recorded a few times. This chain connects TRBV28 to TRBJ2-3; D remains ambiguous. Trimming took 2 bases from V and 4 from J, leaving 10 bases between them. The CDR3 length is 14 residues. The V gene's germline CDR1 is MDHEN and CDR2 SYDVKM. The CDR3 DNA follows: TGTGCCAGCAGTTTACCCTCTTCGGCAGATACGCAGTATTTT. Amino acid sequence: CASSLPSSADTQYF.

The chain couples TRBV28 to TRBJ1-1; TRBD1 aligns across 10 bases. The J segment lost 2 bases and the V segment lost 5 bases, leaving 11 bases of the junction unmatched. The germline CDR1 and CDR2 sequences are MDHEN and SYDVKM. The CDR3 loop spans 17 amino acids. The CDR3 spells CASSPGTGVLGNTEAFF. CDR3 in DNA: TGTGCCAGCAGTCCCGGGACAGGGGTGTTGGGTAACACTGAAGCTTTCTTT.

The rearrangement links TRBV9 to TRBJ1-2; the match to TRBD1 covers 7 bases. The CDR3 spans 14 residues. The germline V gene encodes CDR1 SGDLS and CDR2 YYNGEE. V trimming: 4 bases; J trimming: 3 bases; junction bases outside the gene matches: 6. The CDR3 region is CASSPGGVYYGYTF. In DNA form, the CDR3 reads TGTGCCAGCAGCCCAGGGGGGGTTTACTATGGCTACACCTTC. The complete variable domain, with remaining parts taken from reference TRBV9 and TRBJ1-2, reads DSGVTQTPKHLITATGQRVTLRCSPRSGDLSVYWYQQSLDQGLQFLIQYYNGEERAKGNILERFSAQQFPDLHSELNLSSLELGDSALYFCASSPGGVYYGYTFGSGTRLTVV.

The chain uses TRBV7-9 and TRBJ1-4; D possibly corresponds to TRBD1 (6 bases). V was clipped by 5 bases and J by 2 bases, with 15 bases between them. The CDR3 is 16 residues long. Germline lookup yields CDR1 SEHNR and CDR2 FQNEAQ (reference sequence). The CDR3 here is CASSPDRSATNEKLFF. CDR3 nucleotide sequence: TGTGCCAGCAGCCCCGACAGGAGCGCTACTAATGAAAAACTGTTTTTT.

The V call is TRBV28, the J call TRBJ1-1, with 9 bases that match TRBD1. CDR1 is MDHEN, CDR2 SYDVKM, per germline. This CDR3 is 15 amino acids long. The V and J ends lost 7 bases and 4 bases, in that order; junction bases with no gene match: 10. The CDR3 sequence is CASKDRGSGSTEAFF. CDR3 coding DNA: TGTGCCAGCAAGGACAGGGGAAGCGGGAGCACTGAAGCTTTCTTT.

The chain joins TRBV19 to TRBJ1-2; TRBD1 matches at 8 bases. The CDR3 runs to 12 residues. Germline CDR1 is LNHDA and CDR2 is SQIVND (reference sequence). Losses at the gene ends were 8 bases for V and 5 bases for J; bases not matched to a gene: 4. The CDR3 nucleotides read TGTGCCAGTGACAGGGGAGGGTATGGCTACACCTTC. Amino acid sequence: CASDRGGYGYTF.